Listed below are T cell receptor beta chains from one sample, sequenced in a study of blood T cell repertoires in COVID-19. The method was immunoSEQ multiplex PCR; TCRdb's version includes in-frame clones alone and lacks a portion of them. The sample lists about 250,000 clones; 79% were seen once. Specimen: peripheral blood. Every receptor here comes from a woman between 40 and 55 years old with active or convalescent COVID-19. CDR3s include the opening cysteine and the closing phenylalanine or tryptophan. The order of the fields is clone size, V gene, J gene, D gene, CDR3 DNA, CDR3 protein. D genes are given only for firm matches. The size of a clone is reported for some rows only, either as once, few or many, or as a class for expanded clones.

clone_size: NA; v_call: TRBV27; j_call: TRBJ1-2; d_call: TRBD1; cdr3_nt: TGTGCCAGCACCCCCGGGACAGGGGGTGGCTACACCTTC; cdr3_aa: CASTPGTGGGYTF
clone_size: NA; v_call: TRBV5-1; j_call: TRBJ1-1; d_call: NA; cdr3_nt: TGCGCCAGCAGCTTGTCAGGGTGGGGCACTGAAGCTTTCTTT; cdr3_aa: CASSLSGWGTEAFF
clone_size: NA; v_call: TRBV6-5; j_call: TRBJ1-3; d_call: TRBD1; cdr3_nt: TGTGCCAGCAGTTACTGGTCACAGGGGAATGGAAACACCATATATTTT; cdr3_aa: CASSYWSQGNGNTIYF
clone_size: few; v_call: TRBV5-4; j_call: TRBJ2-5; d_call: NA; cdr3_nt: TGTGCCAGCAGCCCGGGACTGGGGGTAGAGACCCAGTACTTC; cdr3_aa: CASSPGLGVETQYF
clone_size: NA; v_call: TRBV7-6; j_call: TRBJ1-5; d_call: NA; cdr3_nt: TGTGCCAGCAGCTTAGGGATAGGGGTGTACCAGCCCCAGCATTTT; cdr3_aa: CASSLGIGVYQPQHF
clone_size: NA; v_call: TRBV5-1; j_call: TRBJ2-2; d_call: TRBD2; cdr3_nt: TGCGCCAGCAGCCTAGGACTAGCGGGGATCGACACCGGGGAGCTGTTTTTT; cdr3_aa: CASSLGLAGIDTGELFF
clone_size: NA; v_call: TRBV11-2; j_call: TRBJ2-6; d_call: TRBD1; cdr3_nt: TGTGCCAGCTTAGGAGGGACAGGCCTCTCTGGGGCCAACGTCCTGACTTTC; cdr3_aa: CASLGGTGLSGANVLTF
clone_size: once; v_call: TRBV2; j_call: TRBJ2-2; d_call: TRBD1; cdr3_nt: TGTGCCAGCAATCTCGACAGGGTTACCGGGGAGCTGTTTTTT; cdr3_aa: CASNLDRVTGELFF
clone_size: NA; v_call: TRBV5-1; j_call: TRBJ1-1; d_call: NA; cdr3_nt: TGCGCCAGCAGCTTGGTGTACAGGAACACTGAAGCTTTCTTT; cdr3_aa: CASSLVYRNTEAFF
clone_size: NA; v_call: TRBV5-1; j_call: TRBJ2-1; d_call: NA; cdr3_nt: TGCGCCAGCAGCGGGGTGGAGGGTGAGCAGTTCTTC; cdr3_aa: CASSGVEGEQFF
clone_size: once; v_call: TRBV3-1/TRBV3-2; j_call: TRBJ2-1; d_call: NA; cdr3_nt: TGTGCCAGCAGCCGGGCCGGAAATGAGCAGTTCTTC; cdr3_aa: CASSRAGNEQFF
clone_size: NA; v_call: TRBV7-8; j_call: TRBJ2-3; d_call: TRBD1; cdr3_nt: TGTGCCAGCAGCACCGGGGACAGGGGGGCCACAGATACGCAGTATTTT; cdr3_aa: CASSTGDRGATDTQYF
clone_size: NA; v_call: TRBV18; j_call: TRBJ2-5; d_call: NA; cdr3_nt: TGTGCCAGCTCACCAGATCAGGGAAGAGAGACCCAGTACTTC; cdr3_aa: CASSPDQGRETQYF
clone_size: NA; v_call: TRBV10-2; j_call: TRBJ1-4; d_call: NA; cdr3_nt: TGCGCCAGCAGTACTCTGGGCCGCGGGGAAAAACTGTTTTTT; cdr3_aa: CASSTLGRGEKLFF
clone_size: NA; v_call: TRBV7-3; j_call: TRBJ1-6; d_call: NA; cdr3_nt: TGTGCCAGCAGCACAAACGGGGATTTCTTGTCACCCCTCCACTTT; cdr3_aa: CASSTNGDFLSPLHF
clone_size: NA; v_call: TRBV7-9; j_call: TRBJ1-2; d_call: TRBD1; cdr3_nt: TGTGCCAGCAGCCAGAACCCGAGACAGGGATCGGGCTACACCTTC; cdr3_aa: CASSQNPRQGSGYTF
clone_size: NA; v_call: TRBV5-4; j_call: TRBJ2-7; d_call: TRBD1; cdr3_nt: TGTGCCAGCAGCTTCGGACAGGGGGACGAGCAGTACTTC; cdr3_aa: CASSFGQGDEQYF
clone_size: NA; v_call: TRBV28; j_call: TRBJ2-1; d_call: TRBD2; cdr3_nt: TGTGCCAGCGGGGACCGGGGGGGATACAATGAGCAGTTCTTC; cdr3_aa: CASGDRGGYNEQFF
clone_size: NA; v_call: TRBV19; j_call: TRBJ1-4; d_call: TRBD1; cdr3_nt: TGTGCCAGTAGTAAGCCGGGACAGGGATGGGAAAAACTGTTTTTT; cdr3_aa: CASSKPGQGWEKLFF
clone_size: NA; v_call: TRBV19; j_call: TRBJ1-5; d_call: NA; cdr3_nt: TGTGCCAGTAGTAGCGGACAGCAATATAGCAATCAGCCCCAGCATTTT; cdr3_aa: CASSSGQQYSNQPQHF
clone_size: few; v_call: TRBV5-5; j_call: TRBJ2-1; d_call: NA; cdr3_nt: TGTGCCAGCAGCTTGCGGGACAAGAACAATGAGCAGTTCTTC; cdr3_aa: CASSLRDKNNEQFF
clone_size: NA; v_call: TRBV20-1; j_call: TRBJ2-1; d_call: NA; cdr3_nt: TGCAGTGTCTCGCACTTAGATGAGCAGTTCTTC; cdr3_aa: CSVSHLDEQFF
clone_size: many; v_call: TRBV9; j_call: TRBJ1-1; d_call: NA; cdr3_nt: TGTGCCAGCAGCGTGGCCACGGAGGCCACTGAAGCTTTCTTT; cdr3_aa: CASSVATEATEAFF
clone_size: NA; v_call: TRBV29-1; j_call: TRBJ2-3; d_call: NA; cdr3_nt: TGCAGCGTTAAACAGAGCACAGATACGCAGTATTTT; cdr3_aa: CSVKQSTDTQYF
clone_size: NA; v_call: TRBV11-2; j_call: TRBJ1-1; d_call: NA; cdr3_nt: TGTGCCAGCAGCCCCTCTGGGGGGAGCACTGAAGCTTTCTTT; cdr3_aa: CASSPSGGSTEAFF
clone_size: few; v_call: TRBV19; j_call: TRBJ1-5; d_call: NA; cdr3_nt: TGTGCCAGTAGTCCGGGGATGAATCAGCCCCAGCATTTT; cdr3_aa: CASSPGMNQPQHF
clone_size: NA; v_call: TRBV18; j_call: TRBJ1-5; d_call: TRBD1; cdr3_nt: TGTGCCAGCTCACGGAGACAGGGAAGCAATCAGCCCCAGCATTTT; cdr3_aa: CASSRRQGSNQPQHF
clone_size: NA; v_call: TRBV28; j_call: TRBJ2-5; d_call: TRBD1; cdr3_nt: TGTGCCAGCAGTTTAGCAGGGGGAGAGACCCAGTACTTC; cdr3_aa: CASSLAGGETQYF
clone_size: NA; v_call: TRBV5-1; j_call: TRBJ2-3; d_call: TRBD2; cdr3_nt: TGCGCCAGCAGCTTGGCCCTAGCGGGGGGAGATACGCAGTATTTT; cdr3_aa: CASSLALAGGDTQYF
clone_size: NA; v_call: TRBV19; j_call: TRBJ1-6; d_call: NA; cdr3_nt: TGTGCCAGTAGTATGACCGACAGGCGGAATTCACCCCTCCACTTT; cdr3_aa: CASSMTDRRNSPLHF
clone_size: NA; v_call: TRBV11-2; j_call: TRBJ2-2; d_call: NA; cdr3_nt: TGTGCCAGCAGCCTCGGGACAAACACCGGGGAGCTGTTTTTT; cdr3_aa: CASSLGTNTGELFF
clone_size: NA; v_call: TRBV9; j_call: TRBJ2-3; d_call: TRBD1; cdr3_nt: TGTGCCAGCAGCCTCGGGACAGTGTCAACAGATACGCAGTATTTT; cdr3_aa: CASSLGTVSTDTQYF
clone_size: NA; v_call: TRBV27; j_call: TRBJ2-3; d_call: NA; cdr3_nt: TGTGCCAGCAGCCAAAGCACAGATACGCAGTATTTT; cdr3_aa: CASSQSTDTQYF
clone_size: few; v_call: TRBV28; j_call: TRBJ1-2; d_call: TRBD1; cdr3_nt: TGTGCCAGCAGTTCACAGGGGCTGTATGGCTACACCTTC; cdr3_aa: CASSSQGLYGYTF
clone_size: few; v_call: TRBV7-2; j_call: TRBJ2-1; d_call: NA; cdr3_nt: TGTGCCAGCAGCTTTCGTACGGGGGCCTACAATGAGCAGTTCTTC; cdr3_aa: CASSFRTGAYNEQFF
clone_size: NA; v_call: TRBV10-3; j_call: TRBJ1-1; d_call: NA; cdr3_nt: TGTGCCATCAGTGATTCGTGGGCAGCTTTCTTT; cdr3_aa: CAISDSWAAFF
clone_size: NA; v_call: TRBV20-1; j_call: TRBJ1-5; d_call: NA; cdr3_nt: TGCAGTGCTAGTCGGGCAGGGTCCGGCGAGCGGCCCCAGCATTTT; cdr3_aa: CSASRAGSGERPQHF
clone_size: NA; v_call: TRBV7-2; j_call: TRBJ1-1; d_call: TRBD1; cdr3_nt: TGTGCCAGCAGCTTAGCAGGGGGCGTATGGAACACTGAAGCTTTCTTT; cdr3_aa: CASSLAGGVWNTEAFF
clone_size: NA; v_call: TRBV10-3; j_call: TRBJ1-3; d_call: NA; cdr3_nt: TGTGCCATCAGTGTGTCTTCCCTGGGAAACACCATATATTTT; cdr3_aa: CAISVSSLGNTIYF
clone_size: NA; v_call: TRBV10-2; j_call: TRBJ1-1; d_call: NA; cdr3_nt: TGCGCCAGCAGTGAGGTGGGGGGAGGCACTGAAGCTTTCTTT; cdr3_aa: CASSEVGGGTEAFF
clone_size: few; v_call: TRBV7-9; j_call: TRBJ1-4; d_call: NA; cdr3_nt: TGTGCCAGCAGCCCTCCAGGGAATGAAAAACTGTTTTTT; cdr3_aa: CASSPPGNEKLFF
clone_size: NA; v_call: TRBV5-4; j_call: TRBJ1-2; d_call: NA; cdr3_nt: TGTGCCAGCAGCTTGGAAAGGGACAATGGCTACACCTTC; cdr3_aa: CASSLERDNGYTF
clone_size: NA; v_call: TRBV11-2; j_call: TRBJ2-3; d_call: TRBD1; cdr3_nt: TGTGCCAGCAGCTTAAACCCGGGACAGACCACAGATACGCAGTATTTT; cdr3_aa: CASSLNPGQTTDTQYF
clone_size: NA; v_call: TRBV6-1; j_call: TRBJ2-3; d_call: TRBD2; cdr3_nt: TGTGCCAGCAGTGGACCTATAGCGGGAGGCACAGATACGCAGTATTTT; cdr3_aa: CASSGPIAGGTDTQYF
clone_size: few; v_call: TRBV9; j_call: TRBJ1-2; d_call: NA; cdr3_nt: TGTGCCAGCAGCCCCACCTCCGGGGGAGGGACCTATGGCTACACCTTC; cdr3_aa: CASSPTSGGGTYGYTF
clone_size: NA; v_call: TRBV5-1; j_call: TRBJ1-6; d_call: NA; cdr3_nt: TGCGCCAGCAGTGGTGGGGGCCTCTATAATTCACCCCTCCACTTT; cdr3_aa: CASSGGGLYNSPLHF
clone_size: NA; v_call: TRBV11-2; j_call: TRBJ2-3; d_call: TRBD2; cdr3_nt: TGTGCCAGCAGCCAGACTAGCGGGGGGGCCGATACGCAGTATTTT; cdr3_aa: CASSQTSGGADTQYF
clone_size: NA; v_call: TRBV11-2; j_call: TRBJ1-4; d_call: NA; cdr3_nt: TGTGCCAGCAGCTTAGAGCCTGGGGGCGGCCACGTTTTT; cdr3_aa: CASSLEPGGGHVF
clone_size: NA; v_call: TRBV5-1; j_call: TRBJ1-3; d_call: NA; cdr3_nt: TGCGCCAGCAACCCCGGGAACCTCGGAAACACCATATATTTT; cdr3_aa: CASNPGNLGNTIYF
clone_size: NA; v_call: TRBV9; j_call: TRBJ2-3; d_call: TRBD2; cdr3_nt: TGTGCCAGCAGCGTAGTAGCGGGGGCCACAGATACGCAGTATTTT; cdr3_aa: CASSVVAGATDTQYF
clone_size: once; v_call: TRBV6-5; j_call: TRBJ2-4; d_call: TRBD2; cdr3_nt: TGTGCCAGCAGACCAAGGCGGGGAGGGTGGAACATTCAGTACTTC; cdr3_aa: CASRPRRGGWNIQYF
clone_size: NA; v_call: TRBV6-4; j_call: TRBJ2-3; d_call: NA; cdr3_nt: TGTGCCAGCAGTTTCCAGCGGGGCACAGATACGCAGTATTTT; cdr3_aa: CASSFQRGTDTQYF
clone_size: few; v_call: TRBV12-3/TRBV12-4; j_call: TRBJ2-3; d_call: NA; cdr3_nt: TGTGCCAGCGCCACAGTCGCGGGAACGCAGTATTTT; cdr3_aa: CASATVAGTQYF
clone_size: NA; v_call: TRBV9; j_call: TRBJ2-5; d_call: TRBD1; cdr3_nt: TGTGCCAGCAGCGTCTCATCTGACAGGGTCGGTGAGACCCAGTACTTC; cdr3_aa: CASSVSSDRVGETQYF